This TCR beta chain was obtained from a study of T cell responses to AZD1222 COVID-19 vaccine. For the study at large: Second doses that came at about 4 or about 12 weeks were put together. The study's findings and limits: At baseline, just six or seven AZD1222 recipients tested seropositive. Donors were chiefly white British, with a greater number of females, and clonal diversity was perhaps underestimated.

Of note for this clone: Its antigen is currently unknown.

The CDR3 length is 15 residues. Trimming stripped 5 bases from V and 0 bases from J, with 11 bases between. Looked up from germline, CDR1 is LGHDT and CDR2 is YNNKEL (reference sequence). Produced via immunoSEQ multiplex PCR; TCRdb's table is partial and in-frame only. The sample has under 150,000 clones; over 90% are singletons. Material: peripheral blood, obtained on day 0 of AZD1222 vaccination. The V call is TRBV3-1 (or the pseudogene TRBV3-2), the J call TRBJ1-3; the D is unclear. The sequence came from an adult in good health. Here the CDR3 reads CASSLSSTSGNTIYF. In DNA form, the CDR3 reads TGTGCCAGCAGCTTAAGTAGCACCTCTGGAAACACCATATATTTT.